These 15 T cell receptor beta chains originate from one sample sequenced in a study of regulatory T cells in long-lasting Graves disease. In building TCR beta libraries, iRepertoire HTBI primers were used together with Arm-PCR of CDR3 regions. Via MiXCR, TCRdb re-called the multiplex PCR reads, giving one row per CDR3 protein. The sample lists about 220,000 distinct CDR3 sequences; roughly 18% were seen once. As to time point: newly diagnosed GD, antithyroid drugs for less than 3 months. RNA extracted from PBMCs served as the sequencing template. A further study also used this sample, focusing on T cells in Graves' hyperthyroidism and ophthalmopathy.

The sample here was peripheral blood mononuclear cells (PBMCs), taken at new diagnosis, from a patient treated with antithyroid drugs. The receptors stem from a woman aged 25 to 39 with Graves disease.

The J gene is TRBJ2-2, the V gene TRBV5-1, with a tentative D call TRBD1 (6 bases). Trimming stripped 0 bases from V and 4 bases from J, with 16 bases between. CDR3 length: 17 amino acids. Germline values: CDR1 SGHRS, CDR2 YFSETQ. The CDR3 coding sequence is TGCGCCAGCAGCTTGGGAGCCACAGGGAGTTCCACCGGGGAGCTGTTTTTT. It encodes CASSLGATGSSTGELFF.

This clonotype was counted many times. J is TRBJ2-7 and V is TRBV20-1, with TRBD2 identical over 9 bases. The CDR3 extends over 13 amino acids. The J segment lost 4 bases and the V segment lost 3 bases, leaving 4 bases of the junction unmatched. CDR1 and CDR2 from the germline V gene are DFQATT and SNEGSKA (reference sequence). The DNA for the CDR3 is TGCAGTGCTAGTAGCGGGAGTAAGTACGAGCAGTACTTC. Encoded protein: CSASSGSKYEQYF.

This clonotype was recorded many times. This chain uses TRBV5-1 with TRBJ2-3; maybe TRBD2 (5 bases). The CDR3 covers 14 residues. The germline V gene has CDR1 SGHRS and CDR2 YFSETQ. V lost 3 bases and J lost 2, with 10 bases in between. CDR3 bases: TGCGCCAGCAGCTCTGCACGGGACACAGATACGCAGTATTTT. This encodes CASSSARDTDTQYF.

With respect to this clonotype: No DNA is shown, since the ends of the CDR3 on it are uncertain; the CDR3 is the one TCRdb lists. CDR3 loop: CASSVGGGSYNEQLF. The J gene is TRBJ2-1, the V gene TRBV9; whether TRBD2, the table's D call, matches the DNA was not checked. Both ends counted, the CDR3 spans 15 residues. The germline gives CDR1 SGDLS, CDR2 YYNGEE.

The table lists this clonotype with many counts. The rearrangement links TRBV28 to TRBJ2-6; no reliable D call. CDR1 and CDR2 (germline): MDHEN, SYDVKM. This CDR3 has 16 residues. The germline V and J ends were trimmed by 5 bases and 2 bases, with 13 bases remaining between them. CDR3 sequence reads: CASSPKRKTGANVLTF. The CDR3, as DNA: TGTGCCAGCAGTCCGAAACGAAAAACTGGGGCCAACGTCCTGACTTTC. The full variable domain, rest sourced from reference TRBV28 and TRBJ2-6, is DVKVTQSSRYLVKRTGEKVFLECVQDMDHENMFWYRQDPGLGLRLIYFSYDVKMKEKGDIPEGYSVSREKKERFSLILESASTNQTSMYLCASSPKRKTGANVLTFGAGSRLTVL.

The rearrangement joins TRBV20-1 to TRBJ2-5; the match to TRBD2 covers 7 bases. Germline CDR1 is DFQATT and CDR2 is SNEGSKA (reference sequence). This CDR3 region has 14 residues. After removal of 3 bases from V and 4 bases from J, the junction contained 8 bases not matched to a gene. CDR3 loop: CSARDWTRGETQYF. DNA of the CDR3: TGCAGTGCTAGGGATTGGACTAGGGGAGAGACCCAGTACTTC.

This clonotype was counted ten times or more. The chain joins TRBV9 to TRBJ1-2; 12 positions agree with TRBD1. This CDR3 contains 17 residues. Germline values: CDR1 SGDLS, CDR2 YYNGEE. Trimming took 4 bases from V and 3 from J; bases not matched to a gene: 10. The CDR3 here is CASSLSRDRGLHYGYTF. Here the CDR3 DNA reads TGTGCCAGCAGCTTATCACGGGACAGGGGGCTGCACTATGGCTACACCTTC.

This clonotype has at least ten counts. The chain carries TRBV20-1 and TRBJ2-1; 13 bases are shared with TRBD2. Unmatched junction bases numbered 7, after V lost 6 bases and J lost 5 bases. The CDR3 runs 15 residues. CDR1 and CDR2 (germline): DFQATT, SNEGSKA (reference sequence). CDR3 sequence: CSARTSGRHHNEQFF. The CDR3, as DNA: TGCAGTGCCAGGACTAGCGGGAGACATCACAATGAGCAGTTCTTC.

This clonotype was seen many times. V usage is TRBV18 and J usage is TRBJ1-2, with no clear D. From germline, CDR1 is KGHSH and CDR2 LQKENI. V dropped 1 base and J dropped 5 bases, with 11 bases sitting between them. This CDR3 has 14 residues. The CDR3 sequence: CASSPLRAPYGYTF. The CDR3 DNA is TGTGCCAGCTCACCACTCCGGGCACCTTATGGCTACACCTTC.

This clonotype was seen once. V gene TRBV5-1 combines with J gene TRBJ2-7, with D perhaps TRBD2 (6 bases). This CDR3 spans 14 amino acids. The ends were cut back, 4 bases at V and 2 bases at J, with 13 bases in the middle. Germline V gene sequence: CDR1 SGHRS, CDR2 YFSETQ. The CDR3 protein is CASSAGPGAYEQYF. The CDR3 nucleotides are TGCGCCAGCAGCGCCGGACCGGGGGCCTACGAGCAGTACTTC. Supplemented by reference TRBV5-1 and TRBJ2-7, the full variable domain reads KAGVTQTPRYLIKTRGQQVTLSCSPISGHRSVSWYQQTPGQGLQFLFEYFSETQRNKGNFPGRFSGRQFSNSRSEMNVSTLELGDSALYLCASSAGPGAYEQYFGPGTRLTVT.

This clonotype was recorded a few times. A read error is possible here, since a much larger clone lies one base away. The rearrangement joins TRBV11-2 to TRBJ1-5; no firm D call. The V and J ends lost 2 bases and 9 bases respectively, with 11 bases between them. The CDR3 extends over 13 amino acids. Germline CDR1 and CDR2: SGHAT and FQNNGV. The CDR3 loop reads CASSLRLGLPQHF. The CDR3 DNA reads TGTGCCAGCAGCTTAAGGTTGGGTCTGCCCCAGCATTTT. Using reference TRBV11-2 and TRBJ1-5 for the parts outside the CDR3, the full variable domain is EAGVAQSPRYKIIEKRQSVAFWCNPISGHATLYWYQQILGQGPKLLIQFQNNGVVDDSQLPKDRFSAERLKGVDSTLKIQPAKLEDSAVYLCASSLRLGLPQHFGDGTRLSIL.

This clonotype has only a few counts. In nucleotides, the CDR3 is TGTGCCAGCAGTGAAGACCCTAATTCACCCCTCCACTTT. Its protein is CASSEDPNSPLHF. J is TRBJ1-6 and V is TRBV6-4, with D unclear. Germline V gene data show CDR1 as MRHNA and CDR2 as SNTAGT. The germline V and J ends were trimmed by 3 bases and 6 bases, with 6 bases remaining between them. This CDR3 contains 13 residues.

This clonotype was observed many times. The chain links TRBV28 to TRBJ2-3; the match to TRBD1 covers 10 bases. Per germline, CDR1 MDHEN and CDR2 SYDVKM. This CDR3 is built from 15 residues. The V and J ends lost 6 bases and 2 bases, in that order; junction bases with no gene match: 5. The DNA of the CDR3 is TGTGCCAGCAGCCAGGACAGGGGGAACACAGATACGCAGTATTTT. Its protein product is CASSQDRGNTDTQYF.

This chain joins TRBV28 and TRBJ1-4, with 9 nucleotides matching TRBD1. The germline V gene encodes CDR1 MDHEN and CDR2 SYDVKM. The junction had 16 bases not matched to a gene; V was cut back by 6 bases and J by 8 bases. This CDR3 is 17 amino acids long. CDR3 residues: CASRTGTGSPYYEKLFF. CDR3 nucleotide sequence: TGTGCCAGCAGAACCGGGACAGGGTCGCCGTATTACGAAAAACTGTTTTTT.

This clonotype has at least ten counts. DNA of the CDR3: TGTGCCAGCAGCCAAGATCCGGCTAGGATTAGCACAGATACGCAGTATTTT. Protein: CASSQDPARISTDTQYF. The chain links TRBV3-1 to TRBJ2-3; D remains ambiguous. The CDR3 runs 17 residues. Trimming took 0 bases from V and 0 from J, leaving 13 bases between them. CDR1 is LGHDT and CDR2 is YNNKEL in the germline V gene (reference sequence).